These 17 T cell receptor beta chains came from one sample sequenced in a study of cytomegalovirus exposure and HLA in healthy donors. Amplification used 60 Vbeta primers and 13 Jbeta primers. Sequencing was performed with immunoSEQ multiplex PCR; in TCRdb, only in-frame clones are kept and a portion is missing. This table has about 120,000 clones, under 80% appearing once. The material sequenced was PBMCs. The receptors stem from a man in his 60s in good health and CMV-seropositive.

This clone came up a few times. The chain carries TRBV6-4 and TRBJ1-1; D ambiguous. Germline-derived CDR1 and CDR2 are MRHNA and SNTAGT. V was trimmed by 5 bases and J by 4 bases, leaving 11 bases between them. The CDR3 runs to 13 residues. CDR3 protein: CASSFRAGTEAFF. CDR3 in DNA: TGTGCCAGCAGTTTCCGGGCGGGCACTGAAGCTTTCTTT.

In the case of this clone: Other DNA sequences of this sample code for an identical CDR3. The CDR3 sequence is CASAGQGEFNEQFF. CDR3 bases: TGCGCCAGCGCGGGACAGGGCGAGTTTAATGAGCAGTTCTTC. The gene calls are TRBV5-1 and TRBJ2-1; 9 bases are a match to TRBD1. The CDR3 length is 14 residues. In germline, CDR1 is SGHRS, CDR2 YFSETQ. The junction had 9 bases not matched to a gene; V was cut back by 7 bases and J by 7 bases.

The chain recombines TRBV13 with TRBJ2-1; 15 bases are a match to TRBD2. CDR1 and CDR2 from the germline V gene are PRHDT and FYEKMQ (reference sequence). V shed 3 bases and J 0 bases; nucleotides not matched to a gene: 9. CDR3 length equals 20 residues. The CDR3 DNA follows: TGTGCCAGCAGCTTCTCAGGGGGACTAGCGGGGGGCAGCTCCTACAATGAGCAGTTCTTC. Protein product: CASSFSGGLAGGSSYNEQFF.

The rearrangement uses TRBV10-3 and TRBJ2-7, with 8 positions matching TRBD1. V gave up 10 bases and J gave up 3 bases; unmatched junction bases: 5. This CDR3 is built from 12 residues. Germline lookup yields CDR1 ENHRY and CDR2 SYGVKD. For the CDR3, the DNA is TGTGCCAGCCGGGACAGGTACTACGAGCAGTACTTC. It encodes CASRDRYYEQYF.

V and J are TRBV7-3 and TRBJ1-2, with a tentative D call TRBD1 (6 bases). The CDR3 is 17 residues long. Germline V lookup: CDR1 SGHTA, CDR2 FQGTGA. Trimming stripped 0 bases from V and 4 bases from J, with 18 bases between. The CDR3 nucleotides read TGTGCCAGCAGCTTAACGAGGGAAACAGGGTCCTCCTATGGCTACACCTTC. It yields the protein CASSLTRETGSSYGYTF.

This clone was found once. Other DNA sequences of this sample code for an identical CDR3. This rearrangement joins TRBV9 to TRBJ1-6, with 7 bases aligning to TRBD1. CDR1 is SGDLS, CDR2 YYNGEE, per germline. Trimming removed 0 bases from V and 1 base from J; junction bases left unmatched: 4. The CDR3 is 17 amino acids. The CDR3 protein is CASSVGQGRSYNSPLHF. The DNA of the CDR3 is TGTGCCAGCAGCGTAGGACAGGGAAGGTCCTATAATTCACCCCTCCACTTT.

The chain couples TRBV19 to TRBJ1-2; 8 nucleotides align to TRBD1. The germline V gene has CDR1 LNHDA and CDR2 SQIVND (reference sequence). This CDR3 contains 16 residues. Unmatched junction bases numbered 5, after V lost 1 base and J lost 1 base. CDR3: CASSIARTGHNYGYTF. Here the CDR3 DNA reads TGTGCCAGTAGTATAGCCCGGACAGGGCATAACTATGGCTACACCTTC. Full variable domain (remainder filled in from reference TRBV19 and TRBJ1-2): DGGITQSPKYLFRKEGQNVTLSCEQNLNHDAMYWYRQDPGQGLRLIYYSQIVNDFQKGDIAEGYSVSREKKESFPLTVTSAQKNPTAFYLCASSIARTGHNYGYTFGSGTRLTVV.

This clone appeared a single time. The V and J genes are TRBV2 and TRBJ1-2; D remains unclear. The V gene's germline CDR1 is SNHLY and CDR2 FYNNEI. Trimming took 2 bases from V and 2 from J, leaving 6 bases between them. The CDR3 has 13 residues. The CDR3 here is CASSEPENYGYTF. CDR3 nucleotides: TGTGCCAGCAGTGAACCTGAGAACTATGGCTACACCTTC.

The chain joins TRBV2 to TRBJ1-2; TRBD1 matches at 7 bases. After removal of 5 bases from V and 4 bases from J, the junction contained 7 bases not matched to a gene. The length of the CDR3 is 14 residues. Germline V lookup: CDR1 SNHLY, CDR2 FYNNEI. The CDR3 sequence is CASSNDRARYGYTF. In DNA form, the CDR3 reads TGTGCCAGCAGTAACGACAGGGCACGCTATGGCTACACCTTC.

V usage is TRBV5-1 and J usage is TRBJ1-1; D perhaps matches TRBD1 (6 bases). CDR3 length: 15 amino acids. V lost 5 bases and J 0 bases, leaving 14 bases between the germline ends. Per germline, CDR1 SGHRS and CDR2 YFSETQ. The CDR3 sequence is CASSSGQIMNTEAFF. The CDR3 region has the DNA TGCGCCAGCAGTTCCGGACAGATAATGAACACTGAAGCTTTCTTT.

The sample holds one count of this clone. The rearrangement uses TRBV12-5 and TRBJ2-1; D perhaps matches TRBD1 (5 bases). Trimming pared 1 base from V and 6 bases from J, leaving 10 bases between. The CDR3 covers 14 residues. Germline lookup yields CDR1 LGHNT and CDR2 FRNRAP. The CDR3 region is CASGLGRVGNEQFF. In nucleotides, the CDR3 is TGTGCTAGTGGTTTGGGCAGGGTTGGCAATGAGCAGTTCTTC.

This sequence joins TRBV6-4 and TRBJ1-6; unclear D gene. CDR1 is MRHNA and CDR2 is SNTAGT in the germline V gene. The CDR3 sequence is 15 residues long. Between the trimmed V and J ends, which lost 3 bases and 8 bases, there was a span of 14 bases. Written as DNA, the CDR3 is TGTGCCAGCAGTGATCGCCGAAGTCGAGATTCACCCCTCCACTTT. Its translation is CASSDRRSRDSPLHF.

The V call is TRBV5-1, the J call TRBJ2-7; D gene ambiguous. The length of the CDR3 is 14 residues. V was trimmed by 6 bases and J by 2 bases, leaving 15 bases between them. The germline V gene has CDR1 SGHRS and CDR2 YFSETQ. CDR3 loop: CASTGDQGTYEQYF. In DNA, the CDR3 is TGCGCCAGCACCGGAGACCAAGGAACCTACGAGCAGTACTTC.

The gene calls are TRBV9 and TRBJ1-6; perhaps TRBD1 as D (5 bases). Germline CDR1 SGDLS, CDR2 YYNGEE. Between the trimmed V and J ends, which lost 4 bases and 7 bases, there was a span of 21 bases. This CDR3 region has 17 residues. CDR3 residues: CASSPTMGRFRNSPLHF. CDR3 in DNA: TGTGCCAGCAGCCCCACCATGGGGCGCTTCAGGAATTCACCCCTCCACTTT. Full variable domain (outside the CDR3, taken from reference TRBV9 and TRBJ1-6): DSGVTQTPKHLITATGQRVTLRCSPRSGDLSVYWYQQSLDQGLQFLIQYYNGEERAKGNILERFSAQQFPDLHSELNLSSLELGDSALYFCASSPTMGRFRNSPLHFGNGTRLTVT.

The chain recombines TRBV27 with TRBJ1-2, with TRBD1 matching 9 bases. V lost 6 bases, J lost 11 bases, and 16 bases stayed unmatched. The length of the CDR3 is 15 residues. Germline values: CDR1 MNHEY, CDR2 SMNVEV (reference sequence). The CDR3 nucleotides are TGTGCCAGCAGAGCAGAATGGGGGGGGACAGGGTATTACACCTTC. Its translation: CASRAEWGGTGYYTF.

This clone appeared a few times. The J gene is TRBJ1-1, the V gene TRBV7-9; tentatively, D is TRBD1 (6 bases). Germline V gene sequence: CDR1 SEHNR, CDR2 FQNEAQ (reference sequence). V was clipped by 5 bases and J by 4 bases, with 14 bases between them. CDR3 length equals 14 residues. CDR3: CASSPAGRGTEAFF. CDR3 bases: TGTGCCAGCAGCCCGGCGGGCAGGGGCACTGAAGCTTTCTTT.

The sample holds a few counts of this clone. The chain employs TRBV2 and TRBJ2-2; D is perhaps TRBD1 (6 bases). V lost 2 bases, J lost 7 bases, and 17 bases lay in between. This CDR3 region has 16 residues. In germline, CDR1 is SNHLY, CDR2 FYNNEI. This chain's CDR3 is CASSELGARGYGELFF. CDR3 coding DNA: TGTGCCAGCAGTGAACTGGGGGCGCGTGGTTACGGGGAGCTGTTTTTT.